This T cell receptor (beta chain) was obtained from a study of blood T cells in healthy people across ages (dated by TCRdb to the mid-2010s). Concerning the study at large: In model experiments, template switching captured about one uniquely barcoded TCR beta cDNA molecule for every two T cells. To track age-related changes in TCR beta repertoire diversity, the study relied on deep sequencing normalized with unique cDNA molecular identifiers. For two donors (one aged 18 to 30 and one aged 80 or older), the study analyzed two additional independent replicas of 1 million unique cDNA reads from the same blood draw. The donors were split into four age groups: young (average roughly 15 years), middle-aged (about 40), aged (roughly 65) and long-lived (roughly 80). To avoid experimental bias, donors of different ages were distributed randomly across sequencing lanes.

The table lists this clonotype with a few counts. The clone's antigen remains unknown. No base-level quality is on record; no much larger clone is a single base apart. General study outcomes and caveats: There was a strong correlation between observed TCR beta diversity and the percentage of naive T cells measured by flow cytometry. Observed TCR beta diversity per million T cells fell roughly linearly with age, and a significant reduction was already apparent by age approximately 40. Conclusive comparison of naive and antigen-experienced compartments was prevented by the profiling of bulk unsorted PBMCs. Estimates of total diversity from one million sequenced T cells were regarded as lower bounds and underestimates. Compared with the aged group, the long-lived group had more naive CD4+ T cells, fewer expanded clones and increased TCR diversity, suggesting age selection. Because donor CMV infection status was unknown, age-related changes in expanded clonotypes were potentially confounded.

The donors were a few dozen Caucasian individuals from Russia, aged roughly 6 to 100 years, who were systemically healthy. Each donor gave 8 to 10 milliliters of peripheral blood, collected into EDTA-treated Vacutainer tubes. Ficoll-Paque density-gradient centrifugation was used to isolate PBMCs, with at least 6 million obtained per sample. Total RNA, at least 6 micrograms per sample, was extracted from PBMCs with Trizol reagent. Naive CD45RAhigh/CD27high T cell percentages were measured by flow cytometry on a PBMC aliquot from every donor. The V end loses 8 bases and the J end loses 0 bases, and a stretch of 11 bases separates them. Reading the germline V gene gives CDR1 SQVTM and CDR2 ANQGSEA. From cysteine to phenylalanine, the CDR3 is 13 amino acids long. The DNA shown is the 39-base CDR3, in frame from base 1. The receptor library was made with 5' RACE. A second 7 to 11 cycle PCR used a sample-barcoded 5' primer and a J-beta primer mix. A unique molecular identifier was introduced onto each TCR beta cDNA molecule by a template-switch 5' adaptor carrying 12 random nucleotides. Each sample yielded at least 3 million CDR3-containing paired-end reads. The Mint cDNA synthesis kit, primed by a TRBC-specific oligonucleotide, was used to synthesize first-strand cDNA from all RNA. After uracil-DNA glycosylase treatment, a first 18-cycle PCR used universal primers M1SS and BC2_uni_R on all cDNA. From the authors' description of their analysis: For normalization, 1 million high-quality reads, each with a distinct molecular identifier, were randomly selected from each sample. Instead of being binned into consensus sequences, reads that shared molecular identifiers were thrown out. MiTCR, set to a Q25 quality threshold and the strictest error-elimination algorithm, was used for CDR3 identification, clonotype clustering and error correction. A nonparametric unseen species model using Euler transformation provided a lower-bound estimate of total TCR beta diversity. TCRdb reworked the public reads: Q25 trimming with fastp, MiXCR clone assembly, productive beta chains retained. Each record represents a unique CDR3 protein, reported with the most common genes and DNA among its rows. The authors' filters were not applied to this entry. The sample contains around 2 million distinct CDR3 sequences, more than 35% of them found a single time. The ten largest clonotypes hold 20% to 25% of the sample.

The receptor chain draws on TRBV29-1 and TRBJ2-1; the D gene is perhaps TRBD2, from 5 matching bases. Input material: blood. The TCR comes from a human donor in good health. The nucleotide sequence reads TGCAGCTCCGCTCGGGGCTCCTACAATGAGCAGTTCTTC. Translated, it reads CSSARGSYNEQFF.